This is a list of T cell receptor beta chains from one sample in a study of blood T cells in healthy people across ages. TCRdb analysed the 5' RACE reads with MiXCR anew, one entry per CDR3 protein. Here the sample spans 900,000 to 950,000 distinct CDR3 sequences, around 29% being singletons. Separately, the same data were catalogued under a study of T cells of mothers and their children.

Sample: blood. The receptors originated from a woman between 35 and 50 years old in good health. The conserved cysteine and the conserved F or W are not part of the CDR3 here. For some rows the clone size is stated as once, few or many, or as a class when expanded; others skip it.

v_gene	j_gene	abundance	CDR3aa
TRBV2	TRBJ2-7	-	ASRENTGSAYEQY
TRBV18	TRBJ1-2	-	ASSRPGQSYGYT
TRBV20-1	TRBJ2-7	few	SARDPNRGRPYEQY
TRBV5-1	TRBJ1-1	-	ASSISRGEAF
TRBV4-3	TRBJ1-2	many	ASSQGYPPGYGYT
TRBV28	TRBJ2-1	-	ASSVYGRAPLSLEQF
TRBV19	TRBJ2-4	few	ASLGQGDKNIQY
TRBV20-1	TRBJ1-6	-	SARAEDSPLH
TRBV20-1	TRBJ2-7	-	SATGGDGSTYEQY
TRBV7-3	TRBJ2-5	-	ASSAPSSNEQY
TRBV21-1	TRBJ2-4	-	ASSKKGQKNIQY
TRBV3-1	TRBJ1-2	few	ASSQLGTDGYT
TRBV6-1	TRBJ2-1	-	ASSKLQGVDEQF
TRBV4-1	TRBJ2-2	few	ASSQGDVTGELF
TRBV2	TRBJ2-2	few	ASSPLASTGELF